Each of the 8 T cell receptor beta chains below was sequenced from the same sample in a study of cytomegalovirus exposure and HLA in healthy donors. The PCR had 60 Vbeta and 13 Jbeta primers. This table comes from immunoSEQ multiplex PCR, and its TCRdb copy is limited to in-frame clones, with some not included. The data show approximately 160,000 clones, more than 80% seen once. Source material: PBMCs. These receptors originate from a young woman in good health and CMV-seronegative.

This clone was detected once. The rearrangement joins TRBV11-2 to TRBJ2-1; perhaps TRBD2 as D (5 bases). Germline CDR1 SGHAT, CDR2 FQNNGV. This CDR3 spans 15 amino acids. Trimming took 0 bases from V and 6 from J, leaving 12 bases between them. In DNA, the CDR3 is TGTGCCAGCAGCTTAGAGAGGGTTGGGTCCAATGAGCAGTTCTTC. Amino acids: CASSLERVGSNEQFF.

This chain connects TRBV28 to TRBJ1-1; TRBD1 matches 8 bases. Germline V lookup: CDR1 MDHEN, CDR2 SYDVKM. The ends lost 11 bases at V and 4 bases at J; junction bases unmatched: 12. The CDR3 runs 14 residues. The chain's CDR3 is CAGRTQGAGTEAFF. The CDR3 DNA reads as TGTGCCGGGCGTACTCAGGGGGCGGGCACTGAAGCTTTCTTT.

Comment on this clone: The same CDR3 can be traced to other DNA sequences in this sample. The CDR3 is CASSPAGDTQYF. The CDR3 bases are TGTGCCAGCTCCCCTGCAGGGGATACGCAGTATTTT. This chain joins TRBV18 and TRBJ2-3; tentative D call: TRBD1 (5 bases). Trimming removed 6 bases at V and 6 bases at J, with 10 bases between. Germline V CDR1 and CDR2: KGHSH, LQKENI. This CDR3 has 12 residues.

CDR3 amino acids: CASSFLGGANEQFF. For the CDR3, the DNA is TGTGCCAGCAGCTTTTTGGGAGGGGCCAATGAGCAGTTCTTC. The chain has TRBV5-6 and TRBJ2-1, with TRBD2 identical over 7 bases. Trimming cost V 2 bases and J 6 bases; bases outside gene matches: 5. Looked up from germline, CDR1 is SGHDT and CDR2 is YYEEEE. This CDR3 is 14 amino acids long.

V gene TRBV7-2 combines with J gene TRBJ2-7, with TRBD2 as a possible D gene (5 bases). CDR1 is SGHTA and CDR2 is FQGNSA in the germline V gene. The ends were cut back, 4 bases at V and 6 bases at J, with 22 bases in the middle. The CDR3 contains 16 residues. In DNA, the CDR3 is TGTGCCAGCAGCTCGCCCTCGGCGGCCCTTGGGAGCGAGCAGTACTTC. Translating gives CASSSPSAALGSEQYF.

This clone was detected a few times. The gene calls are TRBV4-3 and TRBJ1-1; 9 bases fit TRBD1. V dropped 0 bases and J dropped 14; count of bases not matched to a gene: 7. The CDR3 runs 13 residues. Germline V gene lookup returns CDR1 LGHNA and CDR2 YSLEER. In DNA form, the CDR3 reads TGCGCCAGCAGCCAAGATATGGGACAGGGTTTGTTCTTT. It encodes CASSQDMGQGLFF.

In DNA, the CDR3 is TGTGCCAGCAGCTTGAAGGGGGCGGGGAAACTCACAGATACGCAGTATTTT. The encoded protein is CASSLKGAGKLTDTQYF. The rearrangement links TRBV5-4 to TRBJ2-3; tentative D call: TRBD1 (7 bases). V was clipped by 1 base and J by 2 bases, with 17 bases between them. Germline V CDR1 and CDR2: SGHNT, YYREEE (reference sequence). The CDR3 is 17 amino acids.

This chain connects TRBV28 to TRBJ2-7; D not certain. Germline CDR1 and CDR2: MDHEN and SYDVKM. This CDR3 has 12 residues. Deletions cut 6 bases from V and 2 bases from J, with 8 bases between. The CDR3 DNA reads TGTGCCAGCAGCTCCACTGCCTACGAGCAGTACTTC. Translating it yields CASSSTAYEQYF.